This T cell receptor (beta chain) originates from a study of blood T cells in healthy people across ages. A second PCR of about 6 to 12 cycles used a sample-barcoded 5' primer and a J-beta primer mix. TCRdb independently ran MiXCR on the 5' RACE reads; one entry per CDR3 protein. Of approximately 1,100,000 distinct CDR3 sequences in the sample, 45% are singletons; the top ten hold 18%. With regard to this clonotype: The antigen is unknown.

General study findings and limits: The CMV status of each donor remained undetermined, and this could have confounded shifts in expanded clonotypes.

CDR3 size: 15 residues. V was cut by 3 bases and J by 10 bases, with 19 bases left in between. Germline lookup yields CDR1 SGHTA and CDR2 FQGNSA. This receptor was identified in an older woman in good health. The V gene is TRBV7-2, the J gene TRBJ2-1, with D perhaps TRBD1 or TRBD2 (5 bases each). Sequenced material: blood. CDR3 protein: CASSFGTAGRWEQFF. As DNA, the CDR3 is TGTGCCAGCAGCTTTGGGACGGCGGGCCGCTGGGAGCAGTTCTTC.